This T cell receptor (beta chain) was sequenced during a study of breast tumors, draining lymph nodes, adjacent tissues. Looked up from germline, CDR1 is SGHAT and CDR2 is FQNNGV. The V end lost 2 bases, the J end lost 4 bases, and 12 bases lay between the germline ends. There are 15 residues in the CDR3. Ten or more counts support this clonotype. Samples came from axillary lymph nodes draining the breast cancer. TCRdb used MiXCR to reprocess the multiplex PCR reads, holding one entry per CDR3 protein. The sample includes some 100,000 distinct CDR3 sequences, over 20% seen only once; the top ten take 1% to 1.5%.

The clonotype was recovered from a female donor with breast cancer. Some clones in this sample may be carry-over from other donors' samples. Specimen: axillary lymph node tissue. The rearrangement links TRBV11-2 to TRBJ2-1; TRBD1 is a possible D gene (6 bases). This CDR3 reads CASSLNRQEYNEQFF. Here the CDR3 DNA reads TGTGCCAGCAGCTTAAACAGACAGGAGTACAATGAGCAGTTCTTC.